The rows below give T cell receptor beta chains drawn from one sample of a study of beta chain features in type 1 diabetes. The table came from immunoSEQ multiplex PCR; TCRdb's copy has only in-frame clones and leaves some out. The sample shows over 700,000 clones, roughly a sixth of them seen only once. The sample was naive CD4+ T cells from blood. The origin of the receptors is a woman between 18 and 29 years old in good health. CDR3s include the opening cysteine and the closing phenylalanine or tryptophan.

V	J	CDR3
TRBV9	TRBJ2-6	CASSVAGLSGANVLTF
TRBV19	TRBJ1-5	CASSIQGAKFQPQHF
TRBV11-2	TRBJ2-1	CASGRVSYNEQFF
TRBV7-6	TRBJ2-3	CASSQGGDTDTQYF
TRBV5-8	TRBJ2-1	CASSGGTSGGFF
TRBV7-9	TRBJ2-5	CASNIDRGSQETQYF
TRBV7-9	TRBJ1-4	CASRSPPWLGGNEKLFF
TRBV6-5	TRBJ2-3	CASSRQGALADTQYF
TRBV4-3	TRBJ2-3	CASSQDRHPQDTQYF
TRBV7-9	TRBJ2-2	CASSRGLAGNTGELFF
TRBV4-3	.	CASSQDLGGEYYEQYF
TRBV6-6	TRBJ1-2	CASRPRQGSSGYTF
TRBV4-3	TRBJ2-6	CASSQVNRGHGANVLTF
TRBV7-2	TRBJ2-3	CASSESGQTYRFTDTQYF
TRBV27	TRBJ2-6	CASSPSSGANVLTF
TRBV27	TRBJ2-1	CASSTRENGYEQFF
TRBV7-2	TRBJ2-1	CASSLTSGSAGEFF
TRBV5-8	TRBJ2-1	CASSLATGVSYNEQFF
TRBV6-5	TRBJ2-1	CASTPSGRGINEQFF
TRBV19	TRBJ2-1	CASRKKSLGTSGTYNEQFF
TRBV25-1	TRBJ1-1	CASSTGLEAFF
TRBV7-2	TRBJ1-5	CASSLRGGDQPQHF
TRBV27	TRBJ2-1	CASSFIYRGPRNEQFF
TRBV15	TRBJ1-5	CATSRGGTENQPQHF
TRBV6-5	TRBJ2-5	CASQRQNQETQYF
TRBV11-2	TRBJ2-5	CASSRNAGALGETQYF
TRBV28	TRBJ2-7	CASSSTPDRGYEQYF
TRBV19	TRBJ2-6	CASSDGDRSGANVLTF
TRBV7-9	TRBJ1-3	CASSFTGAGNTIYF
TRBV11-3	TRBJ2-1	CASSYTGTSDPNEQFF
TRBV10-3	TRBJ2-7	CAIRKSTGTGVYEQYF
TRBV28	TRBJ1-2	CASRPTGGYGYTF
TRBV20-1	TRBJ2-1	CSADGPGEQFF
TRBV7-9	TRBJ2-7	CASRSHLGDYEQYF
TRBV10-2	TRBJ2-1	CASFEGTSGRDEQFF
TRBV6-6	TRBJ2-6	CASNRGAGANVLTF
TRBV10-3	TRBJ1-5	CAISISGTGNQPQHF